A single sample is the source of the 29 T cell receptor beta chains below, sequenced in a study of T cells in Graves' hyperthyroidism and ophthalmopathy. What was amplified from RNA transcripts were TCR beta CDR3 regions. Initially, a first-round RT-PCR of the TCR CDR3 employed the HTBI primer set. TCRdb independently ran MiXCR on the multiplex PCR reads; one entry per CDR3 protein. The sample includes about 24,000 distinct CDR3 sequences, around 47% of them seen just once. What was sequenced was blood. These receptors originate from a woman in her thirties or forties with Graves' hyperthyroidism that later progressed to Graves' ophthalmopathy.

This clonotype qualifies as medium-sized. The chain employs TRBV20-1 and TRBJ2-1; TRBD2 matches at 10 bases. In germline, CDR1 is DFQATT, CDR2 SNEGSKA (reference sequence). J gave up 5 bases and V 3 bases, and 7 bases lay outside the gene matches. The CDR3 is 15 residues long. CDR3 residues: CSASKGLASNNEQFF. The DNA for the CDR3 is TGCAGTGCTAGCAAGGGACTAGCGAGCAACAATGAGCAGTTCTTC.

The chain couples TRBV7-9 to TRBJ2-5; possible D gene TRBD2, 5 bases. Trimming cost V 7 bases and J 6 bases, with 18 bases left between them. CDR3 length: 14 amino acids. The germline V gene encodes CDR1 SEHNR and CDR2 FQNEAQ (reference sequence). CDR3 sequence: CASTYGNPEKTQYF. The CDR3 nucleotides are TGTGCCAGCACTTACGGGAACCCGGAGAAGACCCAGTACTTC.

The CDR3 loop reads CASSVDVNSPLHF. CDR3 sequence (DNA): TGTGCCAGCAGCGTAGATGTTAATTCACCCCTCCACTTT. The chain links TRBV9 to TRBJ1-6; no firm D call. V was cut by 0 bases and J by 6 bases, with 4 bases left in between. This CDR3 contains 13 residues. From germline, CDR1 is SGDLS and CDR2 YYNGEE.

In its sample, this clonotype is medium-sized. This CDR3 is CASSLSSNQPQHF. The CDR3 coding sequence is TGTGCCAGCAGCTTAAGTAGCAATCAGCCCCAGCATTTT. J is TRBJ1-5 and V is TRBV7-2, with no clear D. The CDR3 sequence is 13 residues long. Germline V gene data show CDR1 as SGHTA and CDR2 as FQGNSA. V was shortened by 2 bases and J by 0 bases, with 2 bases between the two germline ends.

V and J are TRBV25-1 and TRBJ2-7; D may correspond to TRBD1 or TRBD2 (5 bases each). In germline, CDR1 is MGHDK, CDR2 SYGVNS. V lost 1 base and J 1 base, leaving 14 bases between the germline ends. The CDR3 has 16 residues. CDR3 region: CASSESRAGRSYEQYF. The DNA of the CDR3 is TGTGCCAGCAGTGAATCCAGGGCAGGGAGATCCTACGAGCAGTACTTC.

The rearrangement uses TRBV2 and TRBJ1-1, with 10 bases matching TRBD1. With V trimmed by 6 bases and J by 6 bases, 4 bases remained unmatched. There are 13 residues in the CDR3. Germline V gene lookup returns CDR1 SNHLY and CDR2 FYNNEI. CDR3 loop: CASRLGTGAEAFF. Here the CDR3 DNA reads TGTGCCAGCAGACTCGGGACAGGGGCTGAAGCTTTCTTT.

This clonotype was seen repeatedly, ten times or more. The rearrangement uses TRBV20-1 and TRBJ2-1, with 9 bases matching TRBD2. Looked up from germline, CDR1 is DFQATT and CDR2 is SNEGSKA (reference sequence). The V and J ends lost 6 bases and 0 bases, in that order; junction bases with no gene match: 15. The CDR3 has 18 residues. CDR3: CSAAGDSGSGSSYNEQFF. In DNA form, the CDR3 reads TGCAGTGCCGCGGGGGATAGCGGGAGTGGAAGCTCCTACAATGAGCAGTTCTTC.

This clonotype was seen at least ten times. The rearrangement links TRBV5-1 to TRBJ1-2; 8 nucleotides match TRBD1. From germline, CDR1 is SGHRS and CDR2 YFSETQ. This CDR3 has 17 amino acids. With 3 bases clipped from V and 8 bases from J, the junction kept 18 bases outside the gene matches. Here the CDR3 DNA reads TGCGCCAGCAGCTCGATTATCAGGGGGCGGGAAGACGAGGGCTACACCTTC. Amino acids: CASSSIIRGREDEGYTF.

This clonotype was observed a few times. The chain recombines TRBV10-3 with TRBJ2-5, with D hard to call. The germline CDR1 and CDR2 sequences are ENHRY and SYGVKD. This CDR3 region has 13 residues. V was pared by 2 bases and J by 2 bases, with 6 bases between. This CDR3 is CAISEAQQETQYF. Here the CDR3 DNA reads TGTGCCATCAGTGAGGCCCAGCAAGAGACCCAGTACTTC.

In its sample, this clonotype was seen many times. The chain links TRBV30 to TRBJ1-5, with D maybe TRBD1 (6 bases). CDR1 is GTSNPN, CDR2 SVGIG, per germline (reference sequence). Deletions cut 0 bases from V and 5 bases from J, with 17 bases between. The CDR3 runs 16 residues. CDR3 region: CAWSVQGPPGDQPQHF. The DNA of the CDR3 is TGTGCCTGGAGTGTACAGGGCCCCCCCGGAGATCAGCCCCAGCATTTT.

The sample holds many counts of this clonotype. The chain links TRBV5-6 to TRBJ2-7, with D possibly being TRBD2 (6 bases). The CDR3 consists of 15 residues. Looked up from germline, CDR1 is SGHDT and CDR2 is YYEEEE. The ends were cut back, 0 bases at V and 5 bases at J, with 15 bases in the middle. The CDR3 spells CASSLGGRPLNEQYF. CDR3 sequence (DNA): TGTGCCAGCAGCTTGGGTGGGAGGCCCCTGAACGAGCAGTACTTC.

The chain joins TRBV20-1 to TRBJ2-5; 9 bases align to TRBD2. Germline loops: CDR1 DFQATT, CDR2 SNEGSKA (reference sequence). J gave up 0 bases and V 0 bases, and 5 bases lay outside the gene matches. The CDR3 extends over 16 amino acids. The CDR3 protein is CSARDLTSGYQETQYF. CDR3 DNA: TGCAGTGCTAGAGATTTAACTAGCGGGTACCAAGAGACCCAGTACTTC.

The genes are TRBV2 and TRBJ2-3; TRBD1 agrees at 9 bases. Trimming removed 3 bases from V and 6 bases from J; junction bases left unmatched: 7. Per germline, CDR1 SNHLY and CDR2 FYNNEI. This CDR3 spans 15 amino acids. The CDR3 nucleotides read TGTGCCAGCAGTGAGCCCGGGACAGGGATCGATACGCAGTATTTT. Translation gives CASSEPGTGIDTQYF.

The chain recombines TRBV7-9 with TRBJ2-1; possibly TRBD1 for D (5 bases). The CDR3 runs 18 residues. Trimming removed 2 bases from V and 0 bases from J, with 17 bases in between. CDR1 is SEHNR and CDR2 is FQNEAQ in the germline V gene (reference sequence). The CDR3 region is CASSLFGTGANSYNEQFF. The CDR3 DNA is TGTGCCAGCAGCTTATTCGGAACTGGGGCCAACTCCTACAATGAGCAGTTCTTC.

V usage is TRBV5-1 and J usage is TRBJ1-2; D may be TRBD1 (6 bases). From germline, CDR1 is SGHRS and CDR2 YFSETQ. Trimming removed 1 base at V and 4 bases at J, with 17 bases between. The CDR3 sequence is 16 residues long. The CDR3 sequence: CASSLTGGGRTYGYTF. The CDR3 nucleotides are TGCGCCAGCAGCTTGACGGGGGGGGGCAGGACCTATGGCTACACCTTC. The full variable domain, in which reference TRBV5-1 and TRBJ1-2 provide the parts outside the CDR3, is KAGVTQTPRYLIKTRGQQVTLSCSPISGHRSVSWYQQTPGQGLQFLFEYFSETQRNKGNFPGRFSGRQFSNSRSEMNVSTLELGDSALYLCASSLTGGGRTYGYTFGSGTRLTVV.

The chain employs TRBV2 and TRBJ1-1; 10 bases align to TRBD1. There are 14 residues in the CDR3. V lost 4 bases to trimming and J lost 5 bases; unmatched junction nucleotides: 4. Germline loops: CDR1 SNHLY, CDR2 FYNNEI. The CDR3 region is CASSAPGQGTEAFF. DNA for the CDR3: TGTGCCAGCAGTGCACCGGGACAGGGGACTGAAGCTTTCTTT.

Only a few counts were recorded for this clonotype. This chain connects TRBV10-2 to TRBJ2-6; TRBD1 agrees at 7 bases. The CDR3 loop spans 15 amino acids. V lost 3 bases and J lost 4; bases outside the gene matches: 3. Per the germline V gene, CDR1 is WSHSY and CDR2 is SAAADI. CDR3 nucleotides: TGCGCCAGCAGTGACAGGGGGTTCGGGGCCAACGTCCTGACTTTC. It is translated as CASSDRGFGANVLTF.

This clonotype was detected only a few times. V usage is TRBV25-1 and J usage is TRBJ2-1, with TRBD2 matching over 14 bases. The CDR3 has 15 amino acids. Germline V gene sequence: CDR1 MGHDK, CDR2 SYGVNS. The V gene end was trimmed by 6 bases and the J gene end by 4 bases; junction bases not matched to a gene: 2. The CDR3 region is CASSRTSGRYNEQFF. For the CDR3, the DNA is TGTGCCAGCAGCCGGACTAGCGGGAGGTACAATGAGCAGTTCTTC.

At least ten counts were recorded for this clonotype. The chain combines TRBV6-5 with TRBJ2-3; possibly TRBD1 or TRBD2 for D (5 bases each). CDR3 length: 15 residues. Trimming cost V 7 bases and J 1 base, with 15 bases left between them. Germline V gene data show CDR1 as MNHEY and CDR2 as SVGAGI. The CDR3 region is CASKRGLAGTDTQYF. CDR3 nucleotides: TGTGCCAGCAAACGGGGCTTGGCTGGCACAGATACGCAGTATTTT.

The CDR3 nucleotides read TGCAGTGCTAGAGATCAGGCTAGCGGGAGTCAAGGAGATACGCAGTATTTT. Translating gives CSARDQASGSQGDTQYF. The chain recombines TRBV20-1 with TRBJ2-3; 10 bases are a match to TRBD2. This CDR3 contains 17 residues. Looked up from germline, CDR1 is DFQATT and CDR2 is SNEGSKA (reference sequence). V dropped 0 bases and J dropped 5; count of bases not matched to a gene: 11.

The genes are TRBV7-9 and TRBJ1-4; D remains unclear. This CDR3 has 14 residues. Germline CDR1 is SEHNR and CDR2 is FQNEAQ (reference sequence). Trimming shortened V by 5 bases and J by 4 bases, and 11 bases separated the two germline ends. The CDR3: CASSAGGNNEKLFF. For the CDR3, the DNA is TGTGCCAGCAGCGCCGGAGGGAATAATGAAAAACTGTTTTTT.

The chain employs TRBV19 and TRBJ1-6; D uncertain. Per the germline V gene, CDR1 is LNHDA and CDR2 is SQIVND (reference sequence). This CDR3 has 15 amino acids. Deletions cut 5 bases from V and 7 bases from J, with 15 bases between. CDR3: CASSGLGVRNSPLHF. The CDR3 nucleotides are TGTGCCAGTAGTGGCCTTGGGGTGCGAAATTCACCCCTCCACTTT. Full variable domain (missing parts from reference TRBV19 and TRBJ1-6): DGGITQSPKYLFRKEGQNVTLSCEQNLNHDAMYWYRQDPGQGLRLIYYSQIVNDFQKGDIAEGYSVSREKKESFPLTVTSAQKNPTAFYLCASSGLGVRNSPLHFGNGTRLTVT.

This clonotype is labeled medium-sized (0.01 to 0.1%). V and J are TRBV7-9 and TRBJ1-5; D may be TRBD1 (5 bases). Trimming took off 5 bases at V and 6 bases at J, with 8 bases between the two ends. CDR1 is SEHNR and CDR2 is FQNEAQ in the germline V gene (reference sequence). The CDR3 has 12 amino acids. The CDR3 here is CASSGGVQPQHF. The CDR3 nucleotides are TGTGCCAGCAGCGGAGGGGTTCAGCCCCAGCATTTT.

The table lists this clonotype with a few counts. The V call is TRBV7-9, the J call TRBJ1-2; no firm D call. Trimming stripped 6 bases from V and 4 bases from J, with 18 bases between. The CDR3 has 15 residues. Germline lookup yields CDR1 SEHNR and CDR2 FQNEAQ (reference sequence). The CDR3 loop is CASSSPYGRTYGYTF. The DNA of the CDR3 is TGTGCCAGCAGTTCTCCCTATGGCAGAACCTATGGCTACACCTTC. The full variable domain, with the rest looked up from reference TRBV7-9 and TRBJ1-2, is DTGVSQNPRHKITKRGQNVTFRCDPISEHNRLYWYRQTLGQGPEFLTYFQNEAQLEKSRLLSDRFSAERPKGSFSTLEIQRTEQGDSAMYLCASSSPYGRTYGYTFGSGTRLTVV.

This clonotype showed up many times. This sequence joins TRBV11-2 and TRBJ2-1; TRBD1 or TRBD2 may be the D gene (5 bases each). Trimming cost V 5 bases and J 0 bases, with 17 bases left between them. The germline V gene encodes CDR1 SGHAT and CDR2 FQNNGV. The length of the CDR3 is 17 residues. This CDR3 is CASSPGTEIGSYNEQFF. DNA for the CDR3: TGTGCCAGCAGCCCGGGGACCGAGATCGGCTCCTACAATGAGCAGTTCTTC. Full variable domain (rest looked up from reference TRBV11-2 and TRBJ2-1): EAGVAQSPRYKIIEKRQSVAFWCNPISGHATLYWYQQILGQGPKLLIQFQNNGVVDDSQLPKDRFSAERLKGVDSTLKIQPAKLEDSAVYLCASSPGTEIGSYNEQFFGPGTRLTVL.

The gene calls are TRBV4-3 and TRBJ2-1; tentatively, D is TRBD2 (6 bases). Between the trimmed V and J ends, which lost 3 bases and 0 bases, there was a span of 9 bases. CDR3 length: 15 amino acids. Germline lookup yields CDR1 LGHNA and CDR2 YSLEER. The chain's CDR3 is CASSQLGGSYNEQFF. Here the CDR3 DNA reads TGCGCCAGCAGCCAGTTGGGGGGCTCCTACAATGAGCAGTTCTTC.

The chain has TRBV6-5 and TRBJ2-7; 8 bases are shared with TRBD1. The length of the CDR3 is 14 residues. In germline, CDR1 is MNHEY, CDR2 SVGAGI. Losses at the gene ends were 2 bases for V and 5 bases for J; bases not matched to a gene: 5. The CDR3 spells CASSYGTGSDEQYF. CDR3 DNA sequence: TGTGCCAGCAGTTACGGGACAGGATCCGACGAGCAGTACTTC.

The chain has TRBV20-1 and TRBJ2-1; the D gene is possibly TRBD2 (7 bases). The germline CDR1 and CDR2 sequences are DFQATT and SNEGSKA (reference sequence). CDR3 length: 15 residues. V shed 3 bases and J shed 2 bases, with 14 bases lying between them. The CDR3 region has the DNA TGCAGTGCTAGGGGAGGGGGACAAACCTACAATGAGCAGTTCTTC. This codes for CSARGGGQTYNEQFF.

Sample share makes this clonotype medium-sized (0.01 to 0.1%). This chain connects TRBV20-1 to TRBJ1-5; D possibly corresponds to TRBD1 (5 bases). Germline V gene lookup returns CDR1 DFQATT and CDR2 SNEGSKA (reference sequence). This CDR3 spans 16 amino acids. Trimming pared 0 bases from V and 6 bases from J, leaving 18 bases between. The CDR3 sequence: CSARDISRGEGQPQHF. In DNA, the CDR3 is TGCAGTGCTAGAGATATTAGTCGAGGGGAGGGTCAGCCCCAGCATTTT.